The subject of this entry is one TCR beta chain. Its antigen is undetermined. The CDR3 is made up of 15 amino acids. V lost 0 bases and J 0 bases, leaving 9 bases between the germline ends. From germline, CDR1 is SGHRS and CDR2 YFSETQ. TCRdb processed the RT-PCR reads anew with MiXCR; each CDR3 protein has one entry. Here the sample spans about 520,000 distinct CDR3 sequences, 6.5% to 8% being singletons. This sample stems from a study of response to subunit inactivated influenza vaccine. Study-wide results and caveats: Only a handful of new T cells, the authors suggested, are recruited with each seasonal influenza vaccination.

The chain recombines TRBV5-1 with TRBJ2-5, with no clear D. The source was PBMCs from blood, collected less than 25 months after vaccination. The receptor was isolated from a man aged 45-69 years who received an inactivated influenza vaccine. CDR3 nucleotide sequence: TGCGCCAGCAGCTTGGGGATGCGAAACCAAGAGACCCAGTACTTC. It specifies CASSLGMRNQETQYF. Full variable domain (outside the CDR3, taken from reference TRBV5-1 and TRBJ2-5): KAGVTQTPRYLIKTRGQQVTLSCSPISGHRSVSWYQQTPGQGLQFLFEYFSETQRNKGNFPGRFSGRQFSNSRSEMNVSTLELGDSALYLCASSLGMRNQETQYFGPGTRLLVL.